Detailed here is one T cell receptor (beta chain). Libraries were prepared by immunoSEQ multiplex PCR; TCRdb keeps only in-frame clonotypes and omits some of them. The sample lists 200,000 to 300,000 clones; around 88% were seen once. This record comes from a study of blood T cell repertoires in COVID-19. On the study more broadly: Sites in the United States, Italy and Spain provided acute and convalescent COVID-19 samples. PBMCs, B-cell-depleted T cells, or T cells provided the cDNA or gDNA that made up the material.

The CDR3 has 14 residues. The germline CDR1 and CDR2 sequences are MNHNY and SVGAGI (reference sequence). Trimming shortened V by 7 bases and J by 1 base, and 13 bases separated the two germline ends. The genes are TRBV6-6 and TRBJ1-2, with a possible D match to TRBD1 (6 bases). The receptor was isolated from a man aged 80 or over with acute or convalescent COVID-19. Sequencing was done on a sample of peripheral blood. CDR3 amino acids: CASILDSLNYGYTF. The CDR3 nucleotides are TGTGCCAGCATTCTGGACAGTCTTAACTATGGCTACACCTTC.